This TCR beta chain came from a study of long-term antiretroviral therapy in people with HIV. CDR1 and CDR2 from the germline V gene are SGDLS and YYNGEE. V was pared by 2 bases and J by 2 bases, with 14 bases of the junction left unmatched. The CDR3 is made up of 18 amino acids. Study-level points and caveats: Post-treatment diversity went higher with ART but stayed below transplant donor controls. Specimen acquisition occurred between about 2003 and 2017, potentially under older ART regimens. Unavailable data included ART adherence, viral resistance and therapy changes (switches in treatment).

This clone was observed a few times. As yet, its antigen is unknown. Investigators performed immunoSEQ version v3.0 at survey level. The study targeted about 40,000-55,000 T-cell genomes per sample in sequencing. Data came from immunoSEQ multiplex PCR; TCRdb stores just in-frame clones and leaves some out. The repertoire consists of fewer than 30,000 clones, with about 80% occurring once and the leading ten covering about 5.3%. The material was unsorted PBMCs, obtained 0.7 years before starting antiretroviral therapy. The chain joins TRBV9 to TRBJ2-3; the match to TRBD2 covers 7 bases. The source of this sequence is a man aged 25-45 years with HIV. Here the CDR3 DNA reads TGTGCCAGCAGCGTTCAATCGGGCGGGAGTGGTTCCACAGATACGCAGTATTTT. It yields the protein CASSVQSGGSGSTDTQYF.